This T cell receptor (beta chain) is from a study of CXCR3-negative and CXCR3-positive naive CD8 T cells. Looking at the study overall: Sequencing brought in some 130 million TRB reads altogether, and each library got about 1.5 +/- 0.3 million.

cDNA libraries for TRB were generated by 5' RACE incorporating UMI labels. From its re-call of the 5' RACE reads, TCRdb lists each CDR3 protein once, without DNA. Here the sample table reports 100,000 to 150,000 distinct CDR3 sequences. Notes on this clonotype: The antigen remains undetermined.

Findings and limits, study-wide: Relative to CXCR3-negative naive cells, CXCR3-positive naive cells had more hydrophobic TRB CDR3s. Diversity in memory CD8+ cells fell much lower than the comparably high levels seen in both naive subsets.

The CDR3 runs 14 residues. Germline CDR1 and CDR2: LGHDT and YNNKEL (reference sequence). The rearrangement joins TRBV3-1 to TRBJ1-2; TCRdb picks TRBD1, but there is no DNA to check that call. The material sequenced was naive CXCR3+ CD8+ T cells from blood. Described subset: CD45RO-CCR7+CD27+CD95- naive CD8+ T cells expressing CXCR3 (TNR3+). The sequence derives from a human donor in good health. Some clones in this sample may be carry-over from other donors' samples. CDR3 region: CASSQDGQGDGYTF.